The present T cell receptor (beta chain) was sequenced within a study of blood T cells in healthy people across ages. With a J-beta primer mix and a sample-barcoded 5' primer, a second PCR ran 7 to 11 cycles. Researchers report that a template-switch adaptor with 12 random nucleotides tagged each cDNA molecule. TCRdb independently ran MiXCR on the 5' RACE reads; one entry per CDR3 protein. The sample has some 1.6 million distinct CDR3 sequences; roughly 32% are singletons. V shed 3 bases, J shed 4 bases, and the junction held 6 bases outside the gene matches. There are 16 residues in the CDR3. The chain links TRBV12-3 or TRBV12-4 to TRBJ1-1; 12 nucleotides match TRBD1. Sequencing input: blood. The origin of this receptor is a woman younger than 45 in good health. CDR3 DNA: TGTGCCAGCAGTTTTGGGACAGGGGGCGGGGGCACTGAAGCTTTCTTT. Protein product: CASSFGTGGGGTEAFF.